The sequence of this TCR beta chain was determined in a study of T-cell memory formation after mild COVID-19 (dated by TCRdb to the early 2020s). Turning to the overall study: Most TCR sequence clusters were specific to one of the two donors. Longitudinal TCRalpha and TCRbeta repertoire sequencing tracked T-cell clones expanding and contracting after mild COVID-19 in a couple of donors. The cohort was made up of two young adult volunteers, one female and one male, who were previously healthy. The study at large found these results: Contracting CD4+ clones turned up mainly in the CM and EM memory subsets, whereas EMRA was where CD8+ clones were enriched. Balanced CD4/CD8 phenotypes were observed for clones contracting from day 15 to 85, whereas a bias towards CD4+ was observed for a second wave of clones expanding from day 15 to 37. SARS-CoV-2 specificity of the second-wave clones peaking on day 37 was not confirmed. Only a couple of mild cases were covered in the study, and larger cohorts including severe cases with pre-infection samples were considered necessary. The detection of some responding clones in pre-infection memory suggests that pre-existing cross-reactive memory T cells joined the SARS-CoV-2 response.

Concerning this clonotype: The antigen this receptor binds is unknown. No base quality values were provided; no much bigger clone lies one nucleotide off.

PBMCs were isolated by Ficoll-Paque density gradient centrifugation. TCRdb names Illumina NovaSeq 6000 as the instrument used. TCRalpha and TCRbeta cDNA libraries were built by 5'RACE with constant-segment primers, adding sample barcodes and unique molecular identifiers. Trizol reagent was used to extract RNA from every sample. The libraries were amplified in two PCR steps, and the second step added a second sample barcode and Illumina TruSeq adapters. The libraries were sequenced on an Illumina NovaSeq using 2 x 150 bp paired-end reads. From the authors' description of their analysis: Demultiplexing of reads and collapsing into UMI-guided consensus sequences were performed with migec v1.2.7. Using mixcr v2.1.11, UMI consensuses were aligned to TRA and TRB V and J templates and then assembled into clonotypes. A clonotype was counted as expanded or contracted only if both edgeR and NoisET called the change significant, with noise models trained on biological replicates. edgeR calls used a false discovery rate-adjusted p below 0.01 and a log2 fold-change threshold of 1. As an exploratory analysis of dynamics, PCA with hierarchical clustering was applied to max-normalized trajectories of the 1000 most abundant clonotypes. Separately sequenced CD4+ and CD8+ repertoires were used to assign a CD4 or CD8 phenotype to each responding clone. TCRdb's own reprocessing of the public reads used fastp at Q25 and MiXCR and kept productive beta chains. Entries are consolidated by CDR3 protein sequence, retaining the most common genes and DNA. It is TCRdb's table, rather than the study itself, that gives the V and J calls and clone size. The sample profile shows about 130,000 distinct CDR3 sequences; over 15% of them were found once. The ten largest account for 5% to 5.5% of the sample.

The clonotype was recovered from a man aged 18 to 30 who had mild COVID-19 (a few samples of this study predate the infection). The sample titles of this study are shuffled in the database, so cell type and time point are left out; the donor was told from shared clones. Sequencing was performed on PBMCs or a T cell subset sorted from them (not recorded which).

The bases read TGTGCCAGCATACTGGAGGGGGCTGAGCAGTTCTTC. The encoded protein is CASILEGAEQFF. The rearrangement joined TRBV7-9 to TRBJ2-1, with TRBD1 as a weak D call on 7 bases. V drops 7 bases and J drops 9 bases, leaving 13 bases in between. The CDR3 spans 12 residues, from the cysteine through the phenylalanine. The retained sequence is limited to the CDR3, 36 bases, with the frame set at the first base. The CDR1 and CDR2 encoded by the germline V gene (reference sequence) are SEHNR and FQNEAQ.